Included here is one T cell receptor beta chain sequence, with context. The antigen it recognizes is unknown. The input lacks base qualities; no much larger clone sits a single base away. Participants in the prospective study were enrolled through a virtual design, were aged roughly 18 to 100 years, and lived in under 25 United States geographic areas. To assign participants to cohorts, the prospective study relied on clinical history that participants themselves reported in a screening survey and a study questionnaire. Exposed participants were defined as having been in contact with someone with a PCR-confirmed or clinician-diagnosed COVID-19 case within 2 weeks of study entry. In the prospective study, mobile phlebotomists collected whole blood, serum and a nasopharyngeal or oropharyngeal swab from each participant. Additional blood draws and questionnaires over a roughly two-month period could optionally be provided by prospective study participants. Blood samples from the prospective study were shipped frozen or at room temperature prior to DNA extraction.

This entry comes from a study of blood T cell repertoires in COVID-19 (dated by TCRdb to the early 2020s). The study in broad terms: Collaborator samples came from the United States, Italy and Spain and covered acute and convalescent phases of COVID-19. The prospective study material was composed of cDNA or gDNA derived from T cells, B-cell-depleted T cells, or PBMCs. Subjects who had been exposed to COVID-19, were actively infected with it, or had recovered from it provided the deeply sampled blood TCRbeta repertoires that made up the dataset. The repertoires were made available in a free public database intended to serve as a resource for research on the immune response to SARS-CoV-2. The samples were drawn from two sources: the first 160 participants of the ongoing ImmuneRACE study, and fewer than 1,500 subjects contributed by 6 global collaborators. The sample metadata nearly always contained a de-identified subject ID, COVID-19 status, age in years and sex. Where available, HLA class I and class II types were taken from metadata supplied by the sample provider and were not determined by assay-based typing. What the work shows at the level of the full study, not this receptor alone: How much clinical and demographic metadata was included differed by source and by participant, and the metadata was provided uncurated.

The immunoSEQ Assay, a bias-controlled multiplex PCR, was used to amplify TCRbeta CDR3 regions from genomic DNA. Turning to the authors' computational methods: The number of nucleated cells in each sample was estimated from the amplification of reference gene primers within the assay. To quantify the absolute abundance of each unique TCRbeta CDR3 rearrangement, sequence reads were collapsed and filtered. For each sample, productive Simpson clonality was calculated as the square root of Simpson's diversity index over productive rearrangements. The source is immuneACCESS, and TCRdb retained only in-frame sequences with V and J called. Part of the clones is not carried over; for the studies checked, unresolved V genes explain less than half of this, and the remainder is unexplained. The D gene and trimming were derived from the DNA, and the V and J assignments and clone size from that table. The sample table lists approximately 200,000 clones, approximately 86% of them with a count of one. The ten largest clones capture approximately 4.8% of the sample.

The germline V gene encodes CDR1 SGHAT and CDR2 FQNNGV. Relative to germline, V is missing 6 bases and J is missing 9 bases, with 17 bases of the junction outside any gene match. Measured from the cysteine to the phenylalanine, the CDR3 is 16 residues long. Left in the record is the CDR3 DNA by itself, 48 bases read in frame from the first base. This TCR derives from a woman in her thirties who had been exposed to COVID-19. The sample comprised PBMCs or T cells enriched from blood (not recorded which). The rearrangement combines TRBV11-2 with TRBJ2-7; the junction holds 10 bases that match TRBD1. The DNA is TGTGCCAGCAGGAGTCGGACCGGGACAGGGGTTTCATGGCAGTACTTC. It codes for CASRSRTGTGVSWQYF.